This TCR beta chain was obtained from a study of PD-L1 blockade in urothelial cancer. Study information: At 3 weeks (second dose) and 6 weeks after starting treatment, blood was analyzed.

Germline V gene lookup returns CDR1 MNHEY and CDR2 SVGAGI. The V gene lost 2 bases and the J gene lost 8 bases, with 12 bases spanning the gap. The CDR3 spans 13 residues. Measured with immunoSEQ multiplex PCR; TCRdb has only the in-frame clones, and not every one. The sample lists about 50,000 clones, 80% to 90% seen once, with 8.8% in the top ten. The sample's time point: peripheral blood 6 weeks after treatment start. Sequences were derived from PBMCs, sampled around atezolizumab (anti-PD-L1) treatment. The receptor comes from a man aged 65 to 85 with urothelial cancer. The V and J genes are TRBV6-5 and TRBJ1-2, with a weak D call TRBD1 (5 bases). The CDR3 nucleotides are TGTGCCAGCAGTTACCAACAGGTCGGGGGCTACACCTTC. It translates to CASSYQQVGGYTF.